Sequencing of this T cell receptor (beta chain) was carried out in a study of cytomegalovirus exposure and HLA in healthy donors. 60 Vbeta and 13 Jbeta primers were used in PCR. Libraries were prepared by immunoSEQ multiplex PCR; TCRdb keeps only in-frame clonotypes and omits some of them. The table includes tens of thousands of clones, 79% detected once. V lost 0 bases to trimming and J lost 9 bases; unmatched junction nucleotides: 8. Germline V gene lookup returns CDR1 MGHRA and CDR2 YSYEKL. This CDR3 comprises 16 residues. The clonotype originates from a man aged 25-45 years in good health and CMV-seronegative. The V and J genes are TRBV4-1 and TRBJ1-6; 7 nucleotides line up with TRBD1. Sequencing was carried out using PBMCs. The CDR3 nucleotides are TGCGCCAGCAGCCAAGATCACAGGGGTTTGTTTTCACCCCTCCACTTT. Translation gives CASSQDHRGLFSPLHF.